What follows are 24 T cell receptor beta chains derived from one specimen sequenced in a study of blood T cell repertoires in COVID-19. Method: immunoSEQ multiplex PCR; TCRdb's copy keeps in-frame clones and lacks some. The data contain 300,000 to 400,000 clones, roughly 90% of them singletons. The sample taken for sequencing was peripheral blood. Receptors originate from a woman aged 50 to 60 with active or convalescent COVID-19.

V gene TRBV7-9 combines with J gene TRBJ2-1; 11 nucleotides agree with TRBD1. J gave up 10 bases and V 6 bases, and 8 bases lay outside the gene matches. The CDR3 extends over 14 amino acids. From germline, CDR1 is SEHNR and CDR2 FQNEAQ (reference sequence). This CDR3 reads CASRAGTGGSEQFF. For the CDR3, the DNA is TGTGCCAGCAGAGCCGGGACAGGGGGGTCGGAGCAGTTCTTC. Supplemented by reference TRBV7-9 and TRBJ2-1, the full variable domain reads DTGVSQNPRHKITKRGQNVTFRCDPISEHNRLYWYRQTLGQGPEFLTYFQNEAQLEKSRLLSDRFSAERPKGSFSTLEIQRTEQGDSAMYLCASRAGTGGSEQFFGPGTRLTVL.

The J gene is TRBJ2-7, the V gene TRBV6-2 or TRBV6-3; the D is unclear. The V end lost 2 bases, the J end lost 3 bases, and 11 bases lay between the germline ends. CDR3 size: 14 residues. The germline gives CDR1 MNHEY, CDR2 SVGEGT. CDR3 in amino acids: CASSYGQPNYEQYF. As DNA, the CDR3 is TGTGCCAGCAGTTACGGGCAGCCTAACTACGAGCAGTACTTC.

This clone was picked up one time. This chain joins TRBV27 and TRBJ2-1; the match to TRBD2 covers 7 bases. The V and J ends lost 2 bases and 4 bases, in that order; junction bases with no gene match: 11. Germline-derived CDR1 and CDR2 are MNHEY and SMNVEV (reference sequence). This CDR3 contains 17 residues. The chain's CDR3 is CASSLLGGGPMYNEQFF. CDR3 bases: TGTGCCAGCAGTTTACTTGGGGGAGGGCCAATGTACAATGAGCAGTTCTTC.

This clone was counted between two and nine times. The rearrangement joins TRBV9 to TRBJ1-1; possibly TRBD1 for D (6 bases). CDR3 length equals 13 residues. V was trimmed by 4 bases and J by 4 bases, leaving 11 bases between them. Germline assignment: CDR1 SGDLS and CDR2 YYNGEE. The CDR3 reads CASSPGGRTEAFF. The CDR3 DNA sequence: TGTGCCAGCAGCCCCGGGGGGCGCACTGAAGCTTTCTTT.

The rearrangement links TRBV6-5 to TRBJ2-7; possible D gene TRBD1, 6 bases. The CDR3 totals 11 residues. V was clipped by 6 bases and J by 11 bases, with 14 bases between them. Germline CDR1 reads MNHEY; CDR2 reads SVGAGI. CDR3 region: CASRHREFEYF. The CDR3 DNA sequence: TGTGCCAGCAGGCACAGGGAGTTCGAGTACTTC.

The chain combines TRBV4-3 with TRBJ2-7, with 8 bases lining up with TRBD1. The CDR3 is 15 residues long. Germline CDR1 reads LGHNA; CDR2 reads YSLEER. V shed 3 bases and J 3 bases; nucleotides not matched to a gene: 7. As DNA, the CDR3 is TGCGCCAGCAGCCAGGACAGGGCCTTAAACTACGAGCAGTACTTC. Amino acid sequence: CASSQDRALNYEQYF.

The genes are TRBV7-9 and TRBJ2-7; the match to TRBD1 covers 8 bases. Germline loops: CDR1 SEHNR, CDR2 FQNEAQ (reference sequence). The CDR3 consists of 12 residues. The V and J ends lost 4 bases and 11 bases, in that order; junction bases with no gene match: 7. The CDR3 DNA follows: TGTGCCAGCAGCTCCTTACGACAGGGGAAGTACTTC. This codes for CASSSLRQGKYF.

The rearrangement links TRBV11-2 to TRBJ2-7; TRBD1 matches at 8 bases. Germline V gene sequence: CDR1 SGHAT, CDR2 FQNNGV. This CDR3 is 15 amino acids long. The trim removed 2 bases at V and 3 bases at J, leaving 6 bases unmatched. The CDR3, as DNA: TGTGCCAGCAGCTTAATCGGGACAGGAGACTACGAGCAGTACTTC. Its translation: CASSLIGTGDYEQYF.

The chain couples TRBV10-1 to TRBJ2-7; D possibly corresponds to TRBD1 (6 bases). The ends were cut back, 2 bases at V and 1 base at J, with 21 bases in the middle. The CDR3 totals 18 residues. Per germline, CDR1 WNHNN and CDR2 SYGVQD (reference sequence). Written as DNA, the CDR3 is TGCGCCAGCAGTGAGGGTGGTGGGACACCCTCAGGGTCCTACGAGCAGTACTTC. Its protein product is CASSEGGGTPSGSYEQYF.

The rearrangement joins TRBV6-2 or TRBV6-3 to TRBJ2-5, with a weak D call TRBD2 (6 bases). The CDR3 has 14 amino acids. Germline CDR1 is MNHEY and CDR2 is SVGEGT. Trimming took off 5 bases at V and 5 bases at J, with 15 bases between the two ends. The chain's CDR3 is CASSAGGSGETQYF. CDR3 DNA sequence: TGTGCCAGCAGTGCCGGGGGATCTGGGGAGACCCAGTACTTC.

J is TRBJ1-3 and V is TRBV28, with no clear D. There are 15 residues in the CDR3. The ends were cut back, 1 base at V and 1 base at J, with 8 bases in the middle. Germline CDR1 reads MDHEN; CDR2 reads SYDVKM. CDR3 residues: CASSLLLGSGNTIYF. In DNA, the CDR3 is TGTGCCAGCAGTTTATTACTAGGATCTGGAAACACCATATATTTT.

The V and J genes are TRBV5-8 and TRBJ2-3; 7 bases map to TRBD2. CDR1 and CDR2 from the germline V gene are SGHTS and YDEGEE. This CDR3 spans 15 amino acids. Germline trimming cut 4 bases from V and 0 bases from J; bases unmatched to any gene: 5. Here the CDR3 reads CASSAGTTSTDTQYF. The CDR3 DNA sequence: TGTGCCAGCAGCGCAGGGACTACTAGCACAGATACGCAGTATTTT.

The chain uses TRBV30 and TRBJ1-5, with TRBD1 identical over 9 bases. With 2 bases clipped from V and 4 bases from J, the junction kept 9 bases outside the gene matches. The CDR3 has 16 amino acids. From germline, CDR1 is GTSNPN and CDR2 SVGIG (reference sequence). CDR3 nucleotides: TGTGCCTGGAGTAAACAGGGGGCAGGGGGGAATCAGCCCCAGCATTTT. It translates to CAWSKQGAGGNQPQHF.

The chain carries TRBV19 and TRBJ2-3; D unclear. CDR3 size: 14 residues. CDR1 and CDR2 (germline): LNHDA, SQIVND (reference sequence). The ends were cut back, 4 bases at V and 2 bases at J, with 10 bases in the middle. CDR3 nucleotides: TGTGCCAGTAGTAGCGGAAGAGACACAGATACGCAGTATTTT. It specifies CASSSGRDTDTQYF.

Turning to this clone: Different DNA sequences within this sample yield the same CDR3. CDR3 loop: CASSPRDRGRETQYF. CDR3 nucleotides: TGTGCCAGCAGTCCCCGGGACAGGGGTCGAGAGACCCAGTACTTC. The rearrangement links TRBV28 to TRBJ2-5; TRBD1 aligns across 10 bases. Germline CDR1 is MDHEN and CDR2 is SYDVKM. CDR3 size: 15 residues. V shed 5 bases, J shed 4 bases, and the junction held 7 bases outside the gene matches.

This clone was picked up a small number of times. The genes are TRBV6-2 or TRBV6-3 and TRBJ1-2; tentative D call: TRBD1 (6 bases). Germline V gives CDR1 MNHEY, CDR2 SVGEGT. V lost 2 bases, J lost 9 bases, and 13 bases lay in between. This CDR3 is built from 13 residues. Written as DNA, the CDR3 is TGTGCCAGCAGTTACGATAGAAGGGGGAGCTACACCTTC. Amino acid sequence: CASSYDRRGSYTF.

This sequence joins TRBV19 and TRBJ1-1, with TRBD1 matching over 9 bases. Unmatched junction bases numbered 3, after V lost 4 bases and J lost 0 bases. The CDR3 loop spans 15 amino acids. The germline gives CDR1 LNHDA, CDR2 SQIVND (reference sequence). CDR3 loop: CASSSGQGLNTEAFF. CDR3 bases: TGTGCCAGTAGTAGTGGACAGGGGTTGAACACTGAAGCTTTCTTT.

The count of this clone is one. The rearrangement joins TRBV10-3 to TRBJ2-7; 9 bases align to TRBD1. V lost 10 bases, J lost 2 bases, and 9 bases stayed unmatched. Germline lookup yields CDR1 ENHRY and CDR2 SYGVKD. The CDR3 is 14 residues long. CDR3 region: CATGGGQGPYEQYF. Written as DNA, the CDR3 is TGTGCCACCGGAGGAGGACAGGGGCCCTACGAGCAGTACTTC.

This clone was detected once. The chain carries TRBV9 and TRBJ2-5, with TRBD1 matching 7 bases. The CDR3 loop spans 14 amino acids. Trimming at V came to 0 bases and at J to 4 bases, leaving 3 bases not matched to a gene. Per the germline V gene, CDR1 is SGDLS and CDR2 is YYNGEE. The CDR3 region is CASSVGGQTETQYF. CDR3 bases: TGTGCCAGCAGCGTAGGGGGACAGACAGAGACCCAGTACTTC.

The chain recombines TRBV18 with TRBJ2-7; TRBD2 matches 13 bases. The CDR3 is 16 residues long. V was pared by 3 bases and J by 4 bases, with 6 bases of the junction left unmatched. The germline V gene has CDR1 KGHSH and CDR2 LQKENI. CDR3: CASSPAGLAGVYEQYF. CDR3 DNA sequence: TGTGCCAGCTCACCTGCCGGACTAGCGGGAGTTTACGAGCAGTACTTC.

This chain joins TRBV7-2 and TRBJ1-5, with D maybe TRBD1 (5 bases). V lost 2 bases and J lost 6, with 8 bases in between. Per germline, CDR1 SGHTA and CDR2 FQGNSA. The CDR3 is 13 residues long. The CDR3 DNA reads TGTGCCAGCAGCTTACACGGGGGTCAGCCCCAGCATTTT. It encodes CASSLHGGQPQHF.

CDR3 loop: CSVRGAYEQYF. Written as DNA, the CDR3 is TGCAGTGTTCGGGGGGCCTACGAGCAGTACTTC. The chain recombines TRBV20-1 with TRBJ2-7; TRBD2 agrees at 7 bases. The CDR3 is made up of 11 amino acids. The V gene's germline CDR1 is DFQATT and CDR2 SNEGSKA (reference sequence). The J segment lost 2 bases and the V segment lost 7 bases, leaving 2 bases of the junction unmatched.

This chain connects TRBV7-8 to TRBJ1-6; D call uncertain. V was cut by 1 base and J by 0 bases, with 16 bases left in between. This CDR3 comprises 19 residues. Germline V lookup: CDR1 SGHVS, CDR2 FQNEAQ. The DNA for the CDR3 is TGTGCCAGCAGCTTAGATTTTTCTGGGAGGAGCTCCTATAATTCACCCCTCCACTTT. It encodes CASSLDFSGRSSYNSPLHF.

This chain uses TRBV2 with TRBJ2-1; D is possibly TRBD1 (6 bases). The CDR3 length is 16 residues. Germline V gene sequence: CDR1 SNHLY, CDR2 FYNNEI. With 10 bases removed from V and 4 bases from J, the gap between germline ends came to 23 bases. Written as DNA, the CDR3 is TGTGCCACCCCCCGGGCCACAGGGACGAGGTACAATGAGCAGTTCTTC. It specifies CATPRATGTRYNEQFF.